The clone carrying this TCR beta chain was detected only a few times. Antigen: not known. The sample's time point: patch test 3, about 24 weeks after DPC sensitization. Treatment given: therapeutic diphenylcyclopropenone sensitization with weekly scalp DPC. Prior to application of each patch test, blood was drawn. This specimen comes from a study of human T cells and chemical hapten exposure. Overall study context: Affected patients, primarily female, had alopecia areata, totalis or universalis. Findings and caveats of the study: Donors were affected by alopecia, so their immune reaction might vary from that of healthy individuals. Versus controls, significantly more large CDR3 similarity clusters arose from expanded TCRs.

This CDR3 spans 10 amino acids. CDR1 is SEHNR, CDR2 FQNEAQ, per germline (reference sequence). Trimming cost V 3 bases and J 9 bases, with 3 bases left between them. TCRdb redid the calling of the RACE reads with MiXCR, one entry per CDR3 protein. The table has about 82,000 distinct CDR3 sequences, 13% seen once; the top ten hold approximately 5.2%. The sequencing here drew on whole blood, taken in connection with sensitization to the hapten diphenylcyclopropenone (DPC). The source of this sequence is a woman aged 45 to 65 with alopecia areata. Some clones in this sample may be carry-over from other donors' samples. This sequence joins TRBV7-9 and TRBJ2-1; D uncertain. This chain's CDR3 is CASSFGEQFF. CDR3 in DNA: TGTGCCAGCAGCTTCGGTGAGCAGTTCTTC.